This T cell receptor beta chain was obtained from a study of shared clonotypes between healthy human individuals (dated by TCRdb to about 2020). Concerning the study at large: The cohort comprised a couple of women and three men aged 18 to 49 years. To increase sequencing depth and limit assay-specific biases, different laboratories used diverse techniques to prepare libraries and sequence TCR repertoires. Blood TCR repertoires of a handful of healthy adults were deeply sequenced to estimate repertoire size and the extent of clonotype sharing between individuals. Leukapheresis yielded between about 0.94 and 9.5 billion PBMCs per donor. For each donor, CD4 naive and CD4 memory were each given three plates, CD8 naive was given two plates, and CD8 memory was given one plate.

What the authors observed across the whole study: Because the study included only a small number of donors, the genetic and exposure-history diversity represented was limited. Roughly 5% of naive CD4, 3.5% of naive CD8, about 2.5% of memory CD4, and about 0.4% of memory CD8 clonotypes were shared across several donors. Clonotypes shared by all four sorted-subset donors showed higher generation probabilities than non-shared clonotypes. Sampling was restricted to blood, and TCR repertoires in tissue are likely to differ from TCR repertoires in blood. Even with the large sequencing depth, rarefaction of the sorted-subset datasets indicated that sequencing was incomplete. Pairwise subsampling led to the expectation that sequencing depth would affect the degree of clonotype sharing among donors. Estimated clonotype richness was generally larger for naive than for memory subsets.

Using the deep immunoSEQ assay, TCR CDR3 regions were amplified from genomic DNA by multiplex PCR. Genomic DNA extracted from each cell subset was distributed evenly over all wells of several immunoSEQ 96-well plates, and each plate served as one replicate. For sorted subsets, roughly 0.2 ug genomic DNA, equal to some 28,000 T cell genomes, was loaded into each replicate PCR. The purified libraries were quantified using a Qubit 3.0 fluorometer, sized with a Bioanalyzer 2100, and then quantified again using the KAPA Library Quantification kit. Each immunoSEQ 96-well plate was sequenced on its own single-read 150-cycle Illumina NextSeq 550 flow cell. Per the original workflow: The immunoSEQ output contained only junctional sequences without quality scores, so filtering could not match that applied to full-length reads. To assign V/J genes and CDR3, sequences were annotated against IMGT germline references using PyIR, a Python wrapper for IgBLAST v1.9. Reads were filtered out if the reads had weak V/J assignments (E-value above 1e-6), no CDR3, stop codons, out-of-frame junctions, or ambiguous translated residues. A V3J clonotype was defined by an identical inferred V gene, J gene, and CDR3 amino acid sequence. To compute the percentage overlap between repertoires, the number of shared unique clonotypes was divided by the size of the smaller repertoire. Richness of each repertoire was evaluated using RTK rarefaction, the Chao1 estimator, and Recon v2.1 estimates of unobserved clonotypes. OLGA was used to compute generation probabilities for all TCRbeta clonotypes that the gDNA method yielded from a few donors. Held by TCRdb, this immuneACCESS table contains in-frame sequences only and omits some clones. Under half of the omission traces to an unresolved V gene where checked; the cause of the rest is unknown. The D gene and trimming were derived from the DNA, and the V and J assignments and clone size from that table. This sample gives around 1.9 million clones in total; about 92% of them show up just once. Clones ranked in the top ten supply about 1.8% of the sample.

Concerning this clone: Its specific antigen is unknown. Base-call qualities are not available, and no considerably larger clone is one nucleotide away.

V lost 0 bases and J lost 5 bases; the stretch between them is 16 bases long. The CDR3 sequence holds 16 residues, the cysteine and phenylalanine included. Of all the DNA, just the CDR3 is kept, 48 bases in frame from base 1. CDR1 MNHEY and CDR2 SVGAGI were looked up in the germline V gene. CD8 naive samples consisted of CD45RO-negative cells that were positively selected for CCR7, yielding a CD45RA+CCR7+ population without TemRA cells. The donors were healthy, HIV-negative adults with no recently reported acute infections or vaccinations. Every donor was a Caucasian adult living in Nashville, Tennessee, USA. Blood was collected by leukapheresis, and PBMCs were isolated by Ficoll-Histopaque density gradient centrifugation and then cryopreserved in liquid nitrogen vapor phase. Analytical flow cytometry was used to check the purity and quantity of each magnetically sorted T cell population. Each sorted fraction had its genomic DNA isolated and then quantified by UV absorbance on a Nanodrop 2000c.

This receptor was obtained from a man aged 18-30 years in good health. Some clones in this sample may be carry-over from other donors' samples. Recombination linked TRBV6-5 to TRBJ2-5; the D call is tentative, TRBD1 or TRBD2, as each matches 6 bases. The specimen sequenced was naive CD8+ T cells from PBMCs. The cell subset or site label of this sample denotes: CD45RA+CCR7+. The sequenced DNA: TGTGCCAGCAGTTACTCCTCGGGGGCGATTTGGGAGACCCAGTACTTC. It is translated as CASSYSSGAIWETQYF.